This entry describes one T cell receptor (beta chain). Its antigen is still unknown. The CDR3 spans 18 residues. Deletions cut 1 base from V and 5 bases from J, with 23 bases between. Germline V gene sequence: CDR1 SGHAT, CDR2 FQNNGV. Template switching by 5'RACE produced TCR cDNA, adding a universal primer site and UMIs. TCRdb redid the calling of the 5' RACE reads with MiXCR, one entry per CDR3 protein. Here the sample spans around 530,000 distinct CDR3 sequences, around 16% being singletons. This record comes from a study of T cells after yellow fever vaccination. Overall study: Some fractions had low cell numbers, and these were prepared with SMART-Seq v4 Ultra Low Input. General study findings and limits: Reappearance after the booster was seen for most primary-vaccination clones, at approximately 97% CD4 and about 90% CD8. Overall, a small share of clonotypes was seen in both CD4 and CD8 compartments.

This specimen was PBMCs, taken less than 6 days after the first yellow fever vaccination. The clonotype originates from a man younger than 35 who received the YFV17D yellow fever vaccine. The V and J genes are TRBV11-2 and TRBJ2-5; D not certain. In DNA form, the CDR3 reads TGTGCCAGCAGCTTAGGTCGAACGGTCAGGACGGGTGTGGAGACCCAGTACTTC. Its protein is CASSLGRTVRTGVETQYF. The whole variable domain, remainder taken from reference TRBV11-2 and TRBJ2-5, is EAGVAQSPRYKIIEKRQSVAFWCNPISGHATLYWYQQILGQGPKLLIQFQNNGVVDDSQLPKDRFSAERLKGVDSTLKIQPAKLEDSAVYLCASSLGRTVRTGVETQYFGPGTRLLVL.